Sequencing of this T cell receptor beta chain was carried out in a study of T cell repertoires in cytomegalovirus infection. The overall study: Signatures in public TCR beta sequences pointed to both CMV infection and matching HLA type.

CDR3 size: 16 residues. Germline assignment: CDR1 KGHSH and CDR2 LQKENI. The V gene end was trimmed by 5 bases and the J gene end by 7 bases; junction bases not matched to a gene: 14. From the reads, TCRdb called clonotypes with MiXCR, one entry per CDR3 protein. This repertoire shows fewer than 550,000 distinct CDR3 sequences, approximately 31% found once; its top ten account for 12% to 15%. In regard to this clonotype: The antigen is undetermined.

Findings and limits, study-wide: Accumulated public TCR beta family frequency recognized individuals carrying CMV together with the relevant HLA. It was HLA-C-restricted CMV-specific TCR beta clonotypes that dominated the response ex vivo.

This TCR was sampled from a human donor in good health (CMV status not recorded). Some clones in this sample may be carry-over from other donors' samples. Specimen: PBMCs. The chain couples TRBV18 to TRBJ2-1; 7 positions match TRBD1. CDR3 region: CASSSGGNSYGNEQFF. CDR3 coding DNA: TGTGCCAGCTCATCAGGGGGAAATTCATACGGTAATGAGCAGTTCTTC.